Below, 19 T cell receptor beta chains from the same sample are listed, as sequenced in a study of regulatory T cells in long-lasting Graves disease. The TCR beta library used iRepertoire HTBI primers with Arm-PCR amplification of CDR3. TCRdb redid the calling of the multiplex PCR reads with MiXCR, one entry per CDR3 protein. The sample shows roughly 350,000 distinct CDR3 sequences, 16% of them seen only once. Specified time point: newly diagnosed GD, antithyroid drugs for less than 3 months. PBMC-derived RNA was used for the TCR library. These data also featured in a second study, about T cells in Graves' hyperthyroidism and ophthalmopathy.

The sequencing here drew on peripheral blood mononuclear cells (PBMCs), taken at new diagnosis, from a patient treated with antithyroid drugs. The receptors come from a man between 35 and 55 years old with Graves disease.

This clonotype has only a few counts. This sequence joins TRBV7-9 and TRBJ1-6; D may be TRBD1 (6 bases). Germline CDR1 is SEHNR and CDR2 is FQNEAQ (reference sequence). The CDR3 extends over 15 amino acids. Trimming removed 2 bases at V and 5 bases at J, with 10 bases between. In nucleotides, the CDR3 is TGTGCCAGCAGCTTATCGGCAGGGGATAATTCACCCCTCCACTTT. Encoded protein: CASSLSAGDNSPLHF. Variable domain in full (rest from reference TRBV7-9 and TRBJ1-6): DTGVSQNPRHKITKRGQNVTFRCDPISEHNRLYWYRQTLGQGPEFLTYFQNEAQLEKSRLLSDRFSAERPKGSFSTLEIQRTEQGDSAMYLCASSLSAGDNSPLHFGNGTRLTVT.

Comment on this clonotype: This may be a read error: a much more frequent sequence differs by one nucleotide. This sequence joins TRBV18 and TRBJ1-2; D is ambiguous. The CDR3 has 15 residues. CDR1 and CDR2 from the germline V gene are KGHSH and LQKENI. The CDR3 here is CTSSPRLGANYGYTF. As DNA, the CDR3 is TGTACCAGCTCACCACGATTAGGAGCTAACTATGGCTACACCTTC.

In regard to this clonotype: A much bigger clone sits one base away, suggesting this may be a read error. The chain combines TRBV12-3 or TRBV12-4 with TRBJ2-7; the D gene is possibly TRBD1 (6 bases). CDR3 length equals 14 residues. The chain's CDR3 is CASSQGQFPYELYF. For the CDR3, the DNA is TGTGCCAGCAGTCAAGGACAGTTTCCCTACGAGCTGTACTTC.

This clonotype has at least ten counts. V gene TRBV6-5 combines with J gene TRBJ2-7; the match to TRBD2 covers 7 bases. This CDR3 is 15 amino acids long. Germline V CDR1 and CDR2: MNHEY, SVGAGI. With 4 bases clipped from V and 5 bases from J, the junction kept 11 bases outside the gene matches. The CDR3 DNA reads TGTGCCAGCAGTTCGCCTTTTGGGGGGACTAACGAGCAGTACTTC. It is translated as CASSSPFGGTNEQYF.

The table lists this clonotype with many counts. The genes are TRBV20-1 and TRBJ2-7, with a possible D match to TRBD1 (6 bases). Germline V CDR1 and CDR2: DFQATT, SNEGSKA (reference sequence). The CDR3 consists of 13 residues. With 6 bases removed from V and 5 bases from J, the gap between germline ends came to 17 bases. The CDR3 protein is CSATRQVADEQYF. As DNA, the CDR3 is TGCAGTGCGACCAGACAGGTGGCTGACGAGCAGTACTTC.

This clonotype showed up many times. V usage is TRBV5-1 and J usage is TRBJ1-2; TRBD1 matches 8 bases. The junction had 10 bases not matched to a gene; V was cut back by 4 bases and J by 5 bases. This CDR3 spans 15 amino acids. Germline V gene sequence: CDR1 SGHRS, CDR2 YFSETQ. CDR3: CASSTTGEAAYGYTF. CDR3 DNA sequence: TGCGCCAGCAGCACGACAGGGGAGGCGGCGTATGGCTACACCTTC.

This clonotype was recorded a few times. The chain has TRBV7-9 and TRBJ2-3, with D perhaps TRBD2 (5 bases). Germline V gives CDR1 SEHNR, CDR2 FQNEAQ (reference sequence). This CDR3 has 15 amino acids. V lost 5 bases and J 0 bases, leaving 12 bases between the germline ends. The CDR3 coding sequence is TGTGCCAGCAGCCCCCCGGGGTCCAGCACAGATACGCAGTATTTT. It is translated as CASSPPGSSTDTQYF. Variable domain in full (rest from reference TRBV7-9 and TRBJ2-3): DTGVSQNPRHKITKRGQNVTFRCDPISEHNRLYWYRQTLGQGPEFLTYFQNEAQLEKSRLLSDRFSAERPKGSFSTLEIQRTEQGDSAMYLCASSPPGSSTDTQYFGPGTRLTVL.

This clonotype was observed many times. The chain employs TRBV12-3 or TRBV12-4 and TRBJ2-7; TRBD1 is a possible D gene (5 bases). This CDR3 spans 15 amino acids. The V and J ends lost 4 bases and 3 bases respectively, with 16 bases between them. In nucleotides, the CDR3 is TGTGCCAGCAGTTACTCAGGGTTGGCTTTCTACGAGCAGTACTTC. Translating gives CASSYSGLAFYEQYF.

This clonotype was picked up many times. The V call is TRBV2, the J call TRBJ1-1; possible D gene TRBD1, 6 bases. V lost 7 bases and J lost 2, with 11 bases in between. Looked up from germline, CDR1 is SNHLY and CDR2 is FYNNEI. This CDR3 has 13 amino acids. The CDR3 DNA sequence: TGTGCCAGCAATCGGGGGCTTAACACTGAAGCTTTCTTT. Translated: CASNRGLNTEAFF. Based on the CDR3 plus reference TRBV2 and TRBJ1-1, the full variable domain is EPEVTQTPSHQVTQMGQEVILRCVPISNHLYFYWYRQILGQKVEFLVSFYNNEISEKSEIFDDQFSVERPDGSNFTLKIRSTKLEDSAMYFCASNRGLNTEAFFGQGTRLTVV.

This clonotype was counted a single time. This sequence is one base from a far larger clone and is likely a read error. Since the CDR3 does not end with the conserved phenylalanine or tryptophan, this likely comes from a read error. The chain couples TRBV7-2 to TRBJ2-5; 7 bases align to TRBD2. CDR1 is SGHTA, CDR2 FQGNSA, per germline. V shed 6 bases, J shed 2 bases, and the junction held 18 bases outside the gene matches. The CDR3 spans 18 residues. This CDR3 reads CASSEGSTALRGQETQYS. Here the CDR3 DNA reads TGTGCCAGCAGTGAAGGTAGCACGGCACTGCGGGGGCAAGAGACCCAGTACTCC.

This clonotype was observed at least ten times. The chain joins TRBV6-2 or TRBV6-3 to TRBJ2-1, with D possibly being TRBD2 (5 bases). Germline V gene sequence: CDR1 MNHEY, CDR2 SVGEGT. The CDR3 is 15 residues long. The germline V and J ends were trimmed by 0 bases and 7 bases, with 13 bases remaining between them. The CDR3 DNA reads as TGTGCCAGCAGTTACTCGCCACGGTGGACTAATGAGCAGTTCTTC. It encodes CASSYSPRWTNEQFF.

Many counts were recorded for this clonotype. The V call is TRBV5-1, the J call TRBJ2-7; tentative D call: TRBD2 (5 bases). The length of the CDR3 is 15 residues. Trimming took off 7 bases at V and 3 bases at J, with 20 bases between the two ends. Germline values: CDR1 SGHRS, CDR2 YFSETQ. The CDR3 loop reads CASRSAGKSHYEQYF. The DNA of the CDR3 is TGCGCCAGCCGATCCGCCGGGAAAAGCCACTACGAGCAGTACTTC.

This rearrangement joins TRBV20-1 to TRBJ1-4; no clear D gene. The length of the CDR3 is 13 residues. Trimming removed 1 base from V and 7 bases from J, with 10 bases in between. Germline values: CDR1 DFQATT, CDR2 SNEGSKA (reference sequence). The DNA for the CDR3 is TGCAGTGCTAGAGGAGCAGGAACTGAAAAACTGTTTTTT. Its translation: CSARGAGTEKLFF.

Only a few counts were recorded for this clonotype. The CDR3 reads CSGSLTGEQYF. CDR3 sequence (DNA): TGCAGCGGCAGTTTAACGGGCGAGCAGTACTTC. The V gene is TRBV29-1, the J gene TRBJ2-7; D remains unclear. The V end lost 7 bases, the J end lost 6 bases, and 13 bases lay between the germline ends. Germline CDR1 and CDR2: SQVTM and ANQGSEA. The CDR3 runs 11 residues.

The chain combines TRBV2 with TRBJ2-7, with 10 bases identical to TRBD2. Germline V CDR1 and CDR2: SNHLY, FYNNEI. V lost 8 bases and J lost 0; bases outside the gene matches: 16. This CDR3 comprises 18 residues. CDR3 sequence: CASRLQGSLAGASYEQYF. In DNA, the CDR3 is TGTGCCAGCCGACTACAGGGGTCCCTAGCGGGGGCCTCCTACGAGCAGTACTTC.

The chain couples TRBV6-2 or TRBV6-3 to TRBJ1-6; D is undetermined. The germline V gene has CDR1 MNHEY and CDR2 SVGEGT. CDR3 length equals 15 residues. Trimming stripped 0 bases from V and 0 bases from J, with 3 bases between. The CDR3 reads CASSYSRSYNSPLHF. CDR3 coding DNA: TGTGCCAGCAGTTACTCCCGCTCCTATAATTCACCCCTCCACTTT.

This clonotype was picked up many times. The chain joins TRBV11-2 to TRBJ2-3; possibly TRBD1 for D (5 bases). Per the germline V gene, CDR1 is SGHAT and CDR2 is FQNNGV. This CDR3 spans 12 amino acids. V was clipped by 5 bases and J by 10 bases, with 13 bases between them. The CDR3 coding sequence is TGTGCCAGCAGCGCAACAGGTTCCCCGCAGTATTTT. Translation: CASSATGSPQYF. The variable domain in full, completed from reference TRBV11-2 and TRBJ2-3, reads EAGVAQSPRYKIIEKRQSVAFWCNPISGHATLYWYQQILGQGPKLLIQFQNNGVVDDSQLPKDRFSAERLKGVDSTLKIQPAKLEDSAVYLCASSATGSPQYFGPGTRLTVL.

V is TRBV24-1 and J is TRBJ2-2, with a weak D call TRBD1 (5 bases). CDR1 and CDR2 (germline): KGHDR, SFDVKD. The length of the CDR3 is 17 residues. Trimming removed 3 bases at V and 2 bases at J, with 15 bases between. The CDR3 is CATSDGRDYFNTGELFF. DNA for the CDR3: TGTGCCACCAGTGATGGCAGGGATTACTTTAACACCGGGGAGCTGTTTTTT.

This clonotype was picked up many times. The chain has TRBV11-2 and TRBJ2-1; no firm D call. Trimming pared 1 base from V and 4 bases from J, leaving 8 bases between. The germline V gene has CDR1 SGHAT and CDR2 FQNNGV. CDR3 length equals 14 residues. CDR3 nucleotides: TGTGCCAGCAGCTTAGGTCGGTTTTACAATGAGCAGTTCTTC. Its translation is CASSLGRFYNEQFF. Full variable domain (missing parts from reference TRBV11-2 and TRBJ2-1): EAGVAQSPRYKIIEKRQSVAFWCNPISGHATLYWYQQILGQGPKLLIQFQNNGVVDDSQLPKDRFSAERLKGVDSTLKIQPAKLEDSAVYLCASSLGRFYNEQFFGPGTRLTVL.